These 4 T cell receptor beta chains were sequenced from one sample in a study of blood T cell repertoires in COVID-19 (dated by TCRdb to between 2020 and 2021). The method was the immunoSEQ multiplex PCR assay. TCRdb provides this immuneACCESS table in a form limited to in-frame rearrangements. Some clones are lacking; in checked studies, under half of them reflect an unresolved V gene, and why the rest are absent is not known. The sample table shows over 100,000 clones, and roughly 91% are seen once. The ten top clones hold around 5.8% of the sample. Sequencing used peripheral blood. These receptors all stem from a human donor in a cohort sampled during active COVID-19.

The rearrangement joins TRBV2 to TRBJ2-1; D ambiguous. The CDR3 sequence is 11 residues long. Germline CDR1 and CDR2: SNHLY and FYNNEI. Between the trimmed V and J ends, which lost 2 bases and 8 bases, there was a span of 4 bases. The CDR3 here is CASSEYHEQFF. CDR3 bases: TGTGCCAGCAGTGAATATCATGAGCAGTTCTTC. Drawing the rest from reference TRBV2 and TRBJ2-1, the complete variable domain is EPEVTQTPSHQVTQMGQEVILRCVPISNHLYFYWYRQILGQKVEFLVSFYNNEISEKSEIFDDQFSVERPDGSNFTLKIRSTKLEDSAMYFCASSEYHEQFFGPGTRLTVL.

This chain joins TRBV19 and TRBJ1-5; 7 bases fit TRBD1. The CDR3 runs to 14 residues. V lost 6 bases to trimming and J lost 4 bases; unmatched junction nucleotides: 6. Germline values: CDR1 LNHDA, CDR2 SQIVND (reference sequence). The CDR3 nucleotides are TGTGCCAGTAGGGTCGGACAGGTTAATCAGCCCCAGCATTTT. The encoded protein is CASRVGQVNQPQHF. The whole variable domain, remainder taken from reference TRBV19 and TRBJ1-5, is DGGITQSPKYLFRKEGQNVTLSCEQNLNHDAMYWYRQDPGQGLRLIYYSQIVNDFQKGDIAEGYSVSREKKESFPLTVTSAQKNPTAFYLCASRVGQVNQPQHFGDGTRLSIL.

The CDR3 DNA reads TGCGCCAGCAGCCAAGATTTCAGGGGCGAGACCCAGTACTTC. Protein product: CASSQDFRGETQYF. The chain recombines TRBV4-3 with TRBJ2-5, with TRBD1 as a possible D gene (6 bases). This CDR3 comprises 14 residues. Germline V gene lookup returns CDR1 LGHNA and CDR2 YSLEER. The germline V and J ends were trimmed by 0 bases and 5 bases, with 10 bases remaining between them.

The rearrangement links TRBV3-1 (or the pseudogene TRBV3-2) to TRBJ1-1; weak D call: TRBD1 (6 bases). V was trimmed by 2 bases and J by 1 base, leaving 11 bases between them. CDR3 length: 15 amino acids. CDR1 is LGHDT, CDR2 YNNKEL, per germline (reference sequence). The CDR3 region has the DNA TGTGCCAGCAGCCAACTGGGACACAAGAACACTGAAGCTTTCTTT. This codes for CASSQLGHKNTEAFF.